A single TCR beta chain is shown here with its context. TCRdb re-called the 5' RACE reads and shows each CDR3 protein once, DNA omitted. This sample's clone table lists about 300,000 distinct CDR3 sequences. The data originate from a study of monozygotic twins with inflammatory bowel disease. The sequence was obtained from a human donor with ulcerative colitis or Crohn's disease, or a healthy co-twin of an affected twin (not recorded which). The specimen was blood.

The CDR3 loop is CASSSIGGSSSYNEQFF. The genes are TRBV5-1 and TRBJ2-1; TCRdb names TRBD2, which stays unverified in the absence of DNA. This CDR3 region has 17 residues. The V gene's germline CDR1 is SGHRS and CDR2 YFSETQ.